This T cell receptor beta chain came from a study of shared T cell receptors in the human thymus. Germline V gene data show CDR1 as SGHTA and CDR2 as FQGTGA. There are 16 residues in the CDR3. Trimming removed 7 bases from V and 6 bases from J, with 24 bases in between. The data were produced by immunoSEQ multiplex PCR, yet TCRdb's version contains in-frame clones alone and is incomplete. The table includes approximately 760,000 clones, approximately 85% detected once. The same specimen was also included in a second study, on human thymus T cells. This second study says: Thymic and blood repertoires seemed to show skewed V and J gene use. Thymic TCR repertoires of unrelated people reportedly overlapped highly.

Source material: thymocytes. The chain employs TRBV7-3 and TRBJ1-2; a weak D match, TRBD1 (5 bases). This TCR derives from a girl in the first two years of life with a congenital heart defect. This CDR3 reads CASTRTPRAGRHGYTF. In DNA, the CDR3 is TGTGCCAGCACCAGAACGCCCAGGGCGGGACGGCATGGCTACACCTTC. Full variable domain (outside the CDR3, taken from reference TRBV7-3 and TRBJ1-2): GAGVSQTPSNKVTEKGKYVELRCDPISGHTALYWYRQSLGQGPEFLIYFQGTGAADDSGLPNDRFFAVRPEGSVSTLKIQRTERGDSAVYLCASTRTPRAGRHGYTFGSGTRLTVV.